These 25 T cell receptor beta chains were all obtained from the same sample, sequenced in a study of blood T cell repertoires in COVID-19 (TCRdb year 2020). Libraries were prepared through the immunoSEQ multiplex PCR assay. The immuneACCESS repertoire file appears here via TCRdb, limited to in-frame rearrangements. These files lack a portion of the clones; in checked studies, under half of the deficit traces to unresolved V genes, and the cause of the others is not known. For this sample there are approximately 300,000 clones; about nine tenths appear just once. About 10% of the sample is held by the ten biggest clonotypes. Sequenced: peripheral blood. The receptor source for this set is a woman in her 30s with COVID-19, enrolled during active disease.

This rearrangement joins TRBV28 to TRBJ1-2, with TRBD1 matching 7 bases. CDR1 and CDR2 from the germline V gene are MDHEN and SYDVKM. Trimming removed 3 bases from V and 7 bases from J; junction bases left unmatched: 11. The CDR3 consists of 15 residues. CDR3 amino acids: CASSLIPRGYGGYTF. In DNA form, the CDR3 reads TGTGCCAGCAGTTTGATACCCAGGGGGTATGGTGGCTACACCTTC.

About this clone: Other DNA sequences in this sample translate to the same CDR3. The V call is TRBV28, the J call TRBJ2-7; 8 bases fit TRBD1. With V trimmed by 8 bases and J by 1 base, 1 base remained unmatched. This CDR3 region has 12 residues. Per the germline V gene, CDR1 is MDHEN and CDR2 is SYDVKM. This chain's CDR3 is CASGTGSYEQYF. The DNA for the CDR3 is TGTGCCAGCGGGACAGGTTCCTACGAGCAGTACTTC.

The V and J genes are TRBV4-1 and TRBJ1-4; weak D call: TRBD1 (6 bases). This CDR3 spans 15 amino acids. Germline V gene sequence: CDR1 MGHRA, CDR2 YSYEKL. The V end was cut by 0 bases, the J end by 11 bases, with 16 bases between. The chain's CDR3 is CASSQDLTGWDKLFF. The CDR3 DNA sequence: TGCGCCAGCAGCCAAGATCTAACAGGGTGGGATAAACTGTTTTTT.

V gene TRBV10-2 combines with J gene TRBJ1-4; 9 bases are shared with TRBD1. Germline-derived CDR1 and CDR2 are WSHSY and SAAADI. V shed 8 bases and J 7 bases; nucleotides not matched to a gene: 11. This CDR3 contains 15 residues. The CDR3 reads CASGTVGQGFEKLFF. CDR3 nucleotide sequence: TGCGCCAGCGGGACGGTCGGACAGGGGTTTGAAAAACTGTTTTTT.

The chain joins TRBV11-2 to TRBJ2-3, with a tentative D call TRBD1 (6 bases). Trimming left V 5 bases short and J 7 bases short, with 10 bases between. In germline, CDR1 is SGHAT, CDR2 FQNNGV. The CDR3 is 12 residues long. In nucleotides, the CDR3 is TGTGCCAGCAGCCTCACAGGGAATACGCAGTATTTT. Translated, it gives CASSLTGNTQYF. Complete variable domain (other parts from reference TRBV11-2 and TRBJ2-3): EAGVAQSPRYKIIEKRQSVAFWCNPISGHATLYWYQQILGQGPKLLIQFQNNGVVDDSQLPKDRFSAERLKGVDSTLKIQPAKLEDSAVYLCASSLTGNTQYFGPGTRLTVL.

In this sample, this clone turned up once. The CDR3 region has the DNA TGTGCCAGCAGTTTATATCAGGGCATGAGCAATGAAAAACTGTTTTTT. Translating gives CASSLYQGMSNEKLFF. This chain connects TRBV28 to TRBJ1-4, with D perhaps matching TRBD1 (5 bases). Between the trimmed V and J ends, which lost 1 base and 5 bases, there was a span of 14 bases. The CDR3 length is 16 residues. Germline V gene data show CDR1 as MDHEN and CDR2 as SYDVKM.

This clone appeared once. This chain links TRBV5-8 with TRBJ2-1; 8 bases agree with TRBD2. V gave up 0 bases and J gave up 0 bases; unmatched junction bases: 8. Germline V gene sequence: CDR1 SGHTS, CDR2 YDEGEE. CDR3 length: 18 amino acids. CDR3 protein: CASSLAGRASPSYNEQFF. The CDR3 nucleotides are TGTGCCAGCAGCTTGGCCGGGAGGGCCAGTCCCTCCTACAATGAGCAGTTCTTC.

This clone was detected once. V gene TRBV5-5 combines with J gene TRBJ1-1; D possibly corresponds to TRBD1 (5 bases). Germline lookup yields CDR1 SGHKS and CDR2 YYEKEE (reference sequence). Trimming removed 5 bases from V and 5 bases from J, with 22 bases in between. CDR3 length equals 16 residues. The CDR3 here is CASSPGATPGVTEAFF. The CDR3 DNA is TGTGCCAGCAGTCCTGGGGCCACCCCGGGAGTTACTGAAGCTTTCTTT.

The CDR3 nucleotides are TGTGCCAGCAGCTTGCGGGAAAAACTGTTTTTT. It encodes CASSLREKLFF. This sequence joins TRBV5-5 and TRBJ1-4; no clear D gene. The CDR3 runs to 11 residues. Per the germline V gene, CDR1 is SGHKS and CDR2 is YYEKEE (reference sequence). Trimming stripped 1 base from V and 8 bases from J, with 3 bases between.

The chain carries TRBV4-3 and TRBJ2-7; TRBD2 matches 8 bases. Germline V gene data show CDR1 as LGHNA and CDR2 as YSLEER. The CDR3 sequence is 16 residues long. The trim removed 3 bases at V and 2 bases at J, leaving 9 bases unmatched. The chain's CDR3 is CASSQTFSGATYEQYF. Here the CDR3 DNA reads TGCGCCAGCAGCCAGACCTTTAGCGGGGCAACCTACGAGCAGTACTTC.

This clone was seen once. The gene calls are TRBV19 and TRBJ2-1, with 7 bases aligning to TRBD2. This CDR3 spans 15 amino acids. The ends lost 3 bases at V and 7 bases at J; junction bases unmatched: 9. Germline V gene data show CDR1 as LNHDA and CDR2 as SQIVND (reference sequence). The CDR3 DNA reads TGTGCCAGTAGTATTTCCGGGACTACGGGGAATGAGCAGTTCTTC. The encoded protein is CASSISGTTGNEQFF.

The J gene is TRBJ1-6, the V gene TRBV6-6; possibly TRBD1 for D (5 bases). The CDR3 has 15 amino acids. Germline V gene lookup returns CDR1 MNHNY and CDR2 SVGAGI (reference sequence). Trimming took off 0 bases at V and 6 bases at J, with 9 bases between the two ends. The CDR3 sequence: CASSYSGRTNSPLHF. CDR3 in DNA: TGTGCCAGCAGTTACTCGGGGCGGACTAATTCACCCCTCCACTTT.

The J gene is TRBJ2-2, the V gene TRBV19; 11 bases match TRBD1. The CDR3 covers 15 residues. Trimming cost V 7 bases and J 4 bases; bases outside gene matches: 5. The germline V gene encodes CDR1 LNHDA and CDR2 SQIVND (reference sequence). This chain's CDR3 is CASTAGTGGTGELFF. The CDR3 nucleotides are TGTGCCAGTACCGCCGGGACAGGGGGCACCGGGGAGCTGTTTTTT. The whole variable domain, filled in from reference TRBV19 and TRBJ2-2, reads DGGITQSPKYLFRKEGQNVTLSCEQNLNHDAMYWYRQDPGQGLRLIYYSQIVNDFQKGDIAEGYSVSREKKESFPLTVTSAQKNPTAFYLCASTAGTGGTGELFFGEGSRLTVL.

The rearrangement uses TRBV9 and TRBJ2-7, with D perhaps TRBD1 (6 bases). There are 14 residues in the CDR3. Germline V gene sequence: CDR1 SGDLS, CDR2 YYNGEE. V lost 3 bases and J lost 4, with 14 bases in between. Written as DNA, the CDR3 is TGTGCCAGCAGCGCCCTACAGGGCCGTTACGAGCAGTACTTC. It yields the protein CASSALQGRYEQYF.

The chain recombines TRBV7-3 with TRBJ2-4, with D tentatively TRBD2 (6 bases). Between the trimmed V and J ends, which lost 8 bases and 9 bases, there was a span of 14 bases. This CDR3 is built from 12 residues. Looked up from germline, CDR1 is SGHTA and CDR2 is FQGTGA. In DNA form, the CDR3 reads TGTGCCAGCGGGACGCCCGGGGGCATTCAGTACTTC. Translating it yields CASGTPGGIQYF.

For the CDR3, the DNA is TGCAGCGTGGCCCGACAGGGGGCCCGTACTGAAGCTTTCTTT. Its protein product is CSVARQGARTEAFF. This chain connects TRBV29-1 to TRBJ1-1; 10 bases align to TRBD1. CDR1 and CDR2 from the germline V gene are SQVTM and ANQGSEA. V was pared by 6 bases and J by 5 bases, with 9 bases of the junction left unmatched. This CDR3 has 14 amino acids. The full variable domain, completed using reference TRBV29-1 and TRBJ1-1, is SAVISQKPSRDICQRGTSLTIQCQVDSQVTMMFWYRQQPGQSLTLIATANQGSEATYESGFVIDKFPISRPNLTFSTLTVSNMSPEDSSIYLCSVARQGARTEAFFGQGTRLTVV.

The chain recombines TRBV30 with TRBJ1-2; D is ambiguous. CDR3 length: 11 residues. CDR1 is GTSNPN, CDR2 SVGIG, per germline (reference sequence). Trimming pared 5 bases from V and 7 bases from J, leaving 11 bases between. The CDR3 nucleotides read TGTGCCTGGGCCCCCGTTTTTGGCTACACCTTC. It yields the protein CAWAPVFGYTF.

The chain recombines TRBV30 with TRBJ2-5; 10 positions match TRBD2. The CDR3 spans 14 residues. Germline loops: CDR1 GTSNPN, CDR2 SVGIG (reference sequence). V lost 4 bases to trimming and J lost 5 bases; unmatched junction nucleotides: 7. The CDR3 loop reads CAWTSGSFQETQYF. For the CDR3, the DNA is TGTGCCTGGACTAGCGGGAGTTTCCAGGAGACCCAGTACTTC.

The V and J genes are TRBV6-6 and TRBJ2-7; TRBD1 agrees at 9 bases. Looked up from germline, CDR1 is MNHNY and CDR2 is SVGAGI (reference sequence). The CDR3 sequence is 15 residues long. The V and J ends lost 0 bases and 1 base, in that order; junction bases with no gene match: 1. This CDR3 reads CASSYSGTGSYEQYF. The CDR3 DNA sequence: TGTGCCAGCAGTTACTCTGGGACAGGGTCCTACGAGCAGTACTTC.

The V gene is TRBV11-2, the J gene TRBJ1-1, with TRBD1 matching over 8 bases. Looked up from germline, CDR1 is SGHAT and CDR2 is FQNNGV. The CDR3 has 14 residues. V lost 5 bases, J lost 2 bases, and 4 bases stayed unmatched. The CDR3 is CASSNDRGNTEAFF. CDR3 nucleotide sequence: TGTGCCAGCAGCAATGACAGGGGCAACACTGAAGCTTTCTTT.

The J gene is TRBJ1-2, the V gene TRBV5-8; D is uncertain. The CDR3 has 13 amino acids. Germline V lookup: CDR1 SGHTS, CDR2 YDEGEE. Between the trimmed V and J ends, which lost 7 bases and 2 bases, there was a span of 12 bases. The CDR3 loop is CASPSLENYGYTF. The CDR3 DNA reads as TGTGCCAGCCCAAGTCTCGAGAACTATGGCTACACCTTC.

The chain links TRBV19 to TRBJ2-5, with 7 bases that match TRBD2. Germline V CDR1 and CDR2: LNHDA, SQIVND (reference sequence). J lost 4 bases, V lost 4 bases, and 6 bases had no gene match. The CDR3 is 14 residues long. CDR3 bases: TGTGCCAGTAGTAACGATGGGGGGGGAGAGACCCAGTACTTC. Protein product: CASSNDGGGETQYF. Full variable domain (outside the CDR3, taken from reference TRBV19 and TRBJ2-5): DGGITQSPKYLFRKEGQNVTLSCEQNLNHDAMYWYRQDPGQGLRLIYYSQIVNDFQKGDIAEGYSVSREKKESFPLTVTSAQKNPTAFYLCASSNDGGGETQYFGPGTRLLVL.

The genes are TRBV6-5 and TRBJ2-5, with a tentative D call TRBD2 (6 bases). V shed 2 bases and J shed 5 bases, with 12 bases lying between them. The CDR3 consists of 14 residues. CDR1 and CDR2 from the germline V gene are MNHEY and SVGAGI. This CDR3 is CASSYGAGSETQYF. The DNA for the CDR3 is TGTGCCAGCAGTTACGGGGCGGGGTCGGAGACCCAGTACTTC.

CDR3 DNA sequence: TGTGCCACCAGCGACACCGGGGAGCTGTTTTTT. Protein sequence: CATSDTGELFF. V gene TRBV10-3 combines with J gene TRBJ2-2; no definite D call. Germline loops: CDR1 ENHRY, CDR2 SYGVKD. The V end lost 10 bases, the J end lost 3 bases, and 6 bases lay between the germline ends. The CDR3 contains 11 residues.

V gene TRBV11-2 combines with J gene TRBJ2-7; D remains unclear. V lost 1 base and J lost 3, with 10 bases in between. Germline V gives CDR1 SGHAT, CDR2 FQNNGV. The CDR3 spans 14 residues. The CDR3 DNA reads TGTGCCAGCAGCTTAGTACCCCCAGGCTACGAGCAGTACTTC. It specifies CASSLVPPGYEQYF.